This T cell receptor (beta chain) appears in the sequencing data of a study of Ad26.COV2.S vaccination and SARS-CoV-2 variants. Produced via immunoSEQ multiplex PCR; TCRdb's table is partial and in-frame only. The sample carries over 85,000 clones, roughly 75% recorded once. Study results and limitations: Substantial breadth in spike-specific CD8+ and CD4+ T cell responses was reportedly seen after vaccination. Non-spike TCR breadth did not differ much between vaccine and placebo recipients.

The CDR3 has 15 amino acids. Per the germline V gene, CDR1 is SGDLS and CDR2 is YYNGEE. The J segment lost 5 bases and the V segment lost 3 bases, leaving 6 bases of the junction unmatched. This clone was detected only once. What it binds is unknown. The chain employs TRBV9 and TRBJ2-2; 8 positions agree with TRBD1. The sample in question was peripheral blood, obtained after recovery from COVID-19. The origin of this receptor is a human donor who had recovered from COVID-19. The CDR3 bases are TGTGCCAGCAGCGGCGGACAGGGTTATACCGGGGAGCTGTTTTTT. It encodes CASSGGQGYTGELFF.